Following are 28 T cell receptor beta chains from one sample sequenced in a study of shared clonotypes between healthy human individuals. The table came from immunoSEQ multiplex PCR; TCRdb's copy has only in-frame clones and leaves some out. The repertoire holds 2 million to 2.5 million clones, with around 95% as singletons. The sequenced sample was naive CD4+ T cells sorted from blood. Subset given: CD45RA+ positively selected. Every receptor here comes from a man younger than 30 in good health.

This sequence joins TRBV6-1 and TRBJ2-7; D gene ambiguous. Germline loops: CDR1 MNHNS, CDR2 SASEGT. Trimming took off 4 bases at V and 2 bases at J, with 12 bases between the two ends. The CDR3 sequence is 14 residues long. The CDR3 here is CASSVTGSTYEQYF. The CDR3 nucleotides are TGTGCCAGCAGTGTAACCGGATCCACCTACGAGCAGTACTTC.

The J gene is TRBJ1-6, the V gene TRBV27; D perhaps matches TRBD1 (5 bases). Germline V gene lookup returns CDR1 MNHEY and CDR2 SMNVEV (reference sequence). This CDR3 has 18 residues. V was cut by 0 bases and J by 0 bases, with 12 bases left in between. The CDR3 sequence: CASSLSPRGSSYNSPLHF. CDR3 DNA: TGTGCCAGCAGTTTATCCCCACGGGGGAGCTCCTATAATTCACCCCTCCACTTT.

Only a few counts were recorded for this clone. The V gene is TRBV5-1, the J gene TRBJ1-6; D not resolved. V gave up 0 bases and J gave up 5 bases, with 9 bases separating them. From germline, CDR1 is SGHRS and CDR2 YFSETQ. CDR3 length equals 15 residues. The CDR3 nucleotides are TGCGCCAGCAGCTTGGTGGCAGGAGATAATTCACCCCTCCACTTT. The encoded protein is CASSLVAGDNSPLHF.

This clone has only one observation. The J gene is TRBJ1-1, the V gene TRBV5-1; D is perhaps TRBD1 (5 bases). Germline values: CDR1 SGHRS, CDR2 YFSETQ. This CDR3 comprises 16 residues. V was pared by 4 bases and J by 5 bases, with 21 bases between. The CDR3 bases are TGCGCCAGCAGCGACGGGACCAACCAATGGCGTACTGAAGCTTTCTTT. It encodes CASSDGTNQWRTEAFF.

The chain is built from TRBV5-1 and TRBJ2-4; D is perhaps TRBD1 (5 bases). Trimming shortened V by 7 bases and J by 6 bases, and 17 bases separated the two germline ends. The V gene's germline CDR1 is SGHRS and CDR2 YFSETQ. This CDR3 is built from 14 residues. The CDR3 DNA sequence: TGCGCCAGCTCCGAAGGGGAAGTCGCAAACATTCAGTACTTC. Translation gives CASSEGEVANIQYF.

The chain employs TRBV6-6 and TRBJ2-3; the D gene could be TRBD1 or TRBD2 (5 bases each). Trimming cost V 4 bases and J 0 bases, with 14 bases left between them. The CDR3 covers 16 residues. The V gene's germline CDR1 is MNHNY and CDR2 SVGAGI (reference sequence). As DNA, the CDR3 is TGTGCCAGCAGTTTCGGGACGCAAGCTAGCACAGATACGCAGTATTTT. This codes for CASSFGTQASTDTQYF.

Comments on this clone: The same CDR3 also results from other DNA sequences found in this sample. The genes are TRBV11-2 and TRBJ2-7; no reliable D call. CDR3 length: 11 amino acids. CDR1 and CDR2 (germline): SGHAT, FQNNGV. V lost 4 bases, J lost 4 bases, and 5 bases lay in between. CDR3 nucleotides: TGTGCCAGCAGCTCGGGTTACGAGCAGTACTTC. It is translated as CASSSGYEQYF.

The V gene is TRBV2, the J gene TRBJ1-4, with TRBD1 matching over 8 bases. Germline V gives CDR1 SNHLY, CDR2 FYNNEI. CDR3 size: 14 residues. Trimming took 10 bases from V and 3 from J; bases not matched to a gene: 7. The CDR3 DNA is TGTGCCACCCTAAAGACAGGGGCTAATGAAAAACTGTTTTTT. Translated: CATLKTGANEKLFF.

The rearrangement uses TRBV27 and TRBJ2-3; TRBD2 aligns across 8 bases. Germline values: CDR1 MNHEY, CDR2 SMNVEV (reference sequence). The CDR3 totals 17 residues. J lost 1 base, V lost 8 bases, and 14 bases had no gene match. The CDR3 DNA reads TGTGCCAGCCACCCCCGGGGGGGTCTTGGGGGCACAGATACGCAGTATTTT. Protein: CASHPRGGLGGTDTQYF.

The CDR3 spells CASSSGRVKTQYF. Here the CDR3 DNA reads TGTGCCAGCAGCTCCGGACGAGTAAAGACCCAGTACTTC. This chain connects TRBV7-2 to TRBJ2-5; the D is unclear. Germline CDR1 reads SGHTA; CDR2 reads FQGNSA. The CDR3 consists of 13 residues. V gave up 4 bases and J gave up 6 bases, with 12 bases separating them.

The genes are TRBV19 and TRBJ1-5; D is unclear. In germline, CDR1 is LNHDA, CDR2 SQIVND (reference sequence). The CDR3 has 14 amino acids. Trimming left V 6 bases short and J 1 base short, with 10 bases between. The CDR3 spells CASRRRGSNQPQHF. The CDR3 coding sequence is TGTGCCAGTAGAAGGAGAGGGAGCAATCAGCCCCAGCATTTT.

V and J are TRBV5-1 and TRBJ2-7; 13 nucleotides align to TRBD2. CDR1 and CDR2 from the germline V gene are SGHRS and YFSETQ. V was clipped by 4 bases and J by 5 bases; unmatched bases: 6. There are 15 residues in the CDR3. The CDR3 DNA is TGCGCCAGCAGCAGCGGACTAGCGGGAGCGGACGAGCAGTACTTC. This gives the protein CASSSGLAGADEQYF.

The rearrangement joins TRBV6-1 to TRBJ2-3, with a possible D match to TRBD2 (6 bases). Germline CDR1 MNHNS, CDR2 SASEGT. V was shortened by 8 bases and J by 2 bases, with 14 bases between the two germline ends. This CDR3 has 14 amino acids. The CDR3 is CASRAGRFTDTQYF. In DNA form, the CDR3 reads TGTGCCAGCCGCGCAGGGAGGTTCACAGATACGCAGTATTTT.

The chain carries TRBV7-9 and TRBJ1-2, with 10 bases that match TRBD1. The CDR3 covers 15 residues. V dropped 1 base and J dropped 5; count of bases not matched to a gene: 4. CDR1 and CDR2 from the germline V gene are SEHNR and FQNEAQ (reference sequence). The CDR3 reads CASSLVGTGDYGYTF. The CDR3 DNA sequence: TGTGCCAGCAGCTTAGTCGGGACAGGGGATTATGGCTACACCTTC.

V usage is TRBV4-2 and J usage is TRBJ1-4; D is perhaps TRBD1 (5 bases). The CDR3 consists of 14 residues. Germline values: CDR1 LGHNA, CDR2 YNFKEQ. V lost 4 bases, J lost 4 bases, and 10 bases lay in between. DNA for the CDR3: TGTGCCAGCAGCCGGGACGGAAATAATGAAAAACTGTTTTTT. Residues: CASSRDGNNEKLFF.

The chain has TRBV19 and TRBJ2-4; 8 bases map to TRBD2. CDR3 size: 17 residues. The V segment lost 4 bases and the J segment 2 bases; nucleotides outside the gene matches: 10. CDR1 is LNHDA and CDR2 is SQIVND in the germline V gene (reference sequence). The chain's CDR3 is CASSTPGGASSKNIQYF. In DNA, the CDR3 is TGTGCCAGTAGTACCCCCGGGGGGGCGTCCTCCAAAAACATTCAGTACTTC.

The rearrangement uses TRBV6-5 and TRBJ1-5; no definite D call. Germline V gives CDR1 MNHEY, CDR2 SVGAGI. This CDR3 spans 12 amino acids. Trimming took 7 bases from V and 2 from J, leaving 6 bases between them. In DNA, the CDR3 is TGTGCCAGCACCACAGGCAATCAGCCCCAGCATTTT. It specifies CASTTGNQPQHF.

CDR3 loop: CASSYGAQQYF. The CDR3 DNA follows: TGTGCCAGCAGTTACGGGGCACAGCAGTACTTC. The chain combines TRBV6-5 with TRBJ2-4; tentatively, D is TRBD1 (5 bases). Trimming removed 2 bases at V and 13 bases at J, with 9 bases between. Germline V gene lookup returns CDR1 MNHEY and CDR2 SVGAGI. This CDR3 has 11 amino acids.

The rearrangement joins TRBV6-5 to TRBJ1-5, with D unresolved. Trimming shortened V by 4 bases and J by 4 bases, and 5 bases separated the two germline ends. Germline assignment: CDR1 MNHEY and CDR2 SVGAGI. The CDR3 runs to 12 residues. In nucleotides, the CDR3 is TGTGCCAGCAGTTTCCGTAATCAGCCCCAGCATTTT. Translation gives CASSFRNQPQHF.

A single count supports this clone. CDR3 DNA: TGTGCCAGCAGCTACCGGGACAGGGTCACTGAAGCTTTCTTT. Its translation: CASSYRDRVTEAFF. The J gene is TRBJ1-1, the V gene TRBV7-8, with 9 nucleotides matching TRBD1. Germline trimming cut 4 bases from V and 4 bases from J; bases unmatched to any gene: 4. The CDR3 totals 14 residues. CDR1 is SGHVS and CDR2 is FQNEAQ in the germline V gene.

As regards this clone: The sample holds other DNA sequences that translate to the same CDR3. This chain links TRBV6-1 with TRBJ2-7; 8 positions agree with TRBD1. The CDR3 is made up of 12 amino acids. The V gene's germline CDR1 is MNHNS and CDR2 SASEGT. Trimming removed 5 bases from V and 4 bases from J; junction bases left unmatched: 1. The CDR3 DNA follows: TGTGCCAGCAGTAGACAGGGGTACGAGCAGTACTTC. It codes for CASSRQGYEQYF.

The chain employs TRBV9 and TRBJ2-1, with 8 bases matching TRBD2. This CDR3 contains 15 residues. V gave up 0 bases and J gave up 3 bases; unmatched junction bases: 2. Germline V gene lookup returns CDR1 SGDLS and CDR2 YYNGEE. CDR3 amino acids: CASSVASGFYNEQFF. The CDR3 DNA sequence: TGTGCCAGCAGCGTAGCTAGCGGGTTCTACAATGAGCAGTTCTTC.

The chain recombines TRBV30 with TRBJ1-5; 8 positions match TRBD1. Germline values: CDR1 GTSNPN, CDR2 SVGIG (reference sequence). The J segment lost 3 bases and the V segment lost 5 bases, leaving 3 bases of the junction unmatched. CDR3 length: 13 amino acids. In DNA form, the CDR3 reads TGTGCCTGGGAACAGGGGGTCAATCAGCCCCAGCATTTT. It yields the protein CAWEQGVNQPQHF.

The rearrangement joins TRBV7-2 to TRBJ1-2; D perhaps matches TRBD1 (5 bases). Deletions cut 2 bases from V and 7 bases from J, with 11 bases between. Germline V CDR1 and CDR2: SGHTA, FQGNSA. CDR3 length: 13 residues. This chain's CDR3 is CASSLSGKGGYTF. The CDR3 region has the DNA TGTGCCAGCAGCTTATCAGGGAAAGGTGGCTACACCTTC.

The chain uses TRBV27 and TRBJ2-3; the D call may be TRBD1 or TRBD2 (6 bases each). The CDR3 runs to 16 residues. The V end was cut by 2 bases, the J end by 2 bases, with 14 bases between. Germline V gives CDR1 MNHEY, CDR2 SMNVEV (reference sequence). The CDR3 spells CASSLHRGAYTDTQYF. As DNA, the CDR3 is TGTGCCAGCAGTTTACATAGGGGGGCCTACACAGATACGCAGTATTTT.

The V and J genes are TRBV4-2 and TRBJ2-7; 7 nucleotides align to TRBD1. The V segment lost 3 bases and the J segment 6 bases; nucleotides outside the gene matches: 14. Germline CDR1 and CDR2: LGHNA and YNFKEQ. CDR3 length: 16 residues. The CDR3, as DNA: TGTGCCAGCAGCCACGGGGTCCTGGGACAGAGGGGCGAGCAGTACTTC. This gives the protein CASSHGVLGQRGEQYF.

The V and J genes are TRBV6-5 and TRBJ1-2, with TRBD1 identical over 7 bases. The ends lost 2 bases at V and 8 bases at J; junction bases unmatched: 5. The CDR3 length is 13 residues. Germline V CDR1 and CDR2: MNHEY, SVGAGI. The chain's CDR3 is CASSYRAGGGYTF. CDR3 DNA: TGTGCCAGCAGTTACAGGGCAGGGGGAGGCTACACCTTC.

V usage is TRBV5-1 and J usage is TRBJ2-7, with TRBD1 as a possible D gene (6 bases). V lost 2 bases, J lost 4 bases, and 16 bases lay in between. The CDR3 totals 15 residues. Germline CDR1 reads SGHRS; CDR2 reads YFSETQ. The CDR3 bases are TGCGCCAGCAGCTTCCCACAGGGTGGTGTGTACGAGCAGTACTTC. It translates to CASSFPQGGVYEQYF.